The TCR beta chain described here comes from a study of response to subunit inactivated influenza vaccine. A single record per CDR3 protein comes from TCRdb applying MiXCR to the RT-PCR reads. There are some 570,000 distinct CDR3 sequences in the sample; about 11% occur only once, and approximately 11% lies in the top ten. This clonotype was picked up a small number of times. Losses at the gene ends were 0 bases for V and 4 bases for J; bases not matched to a gene: 5. The CDR3 covers 16 residues. Germline V gives CDR1 MNHEY, CDR2 SMNVEV (reference sequence). These data are also associated with another study on T cells expressing NK-cell markers. That study adds: TCR beta cDNA was made by 5'RACE template switching with UMIs. Dominant NKG2C+ clonotypes were found to form roughly 1.0-7.0% of CD8+ T cells in roughly 6 donors.

The TCR originated in a man aged 50 to 59 who received an inactivated influenza vaccine. The J gene is TRBJ2-2, the V gene TRBV27; 7 bases match TRBD1. The specimen was PBMCs from blood, collected on the day of vaccination. In DNA form, the CDR3 reads TGTGCCAGCAGTTTATCGATGGGGACAGTCACCGGGGAGCTGTTTTTT. Translating it yields CASSLSMGTVTGELFF.